The 32 T cell receptor beta chains below all came from one sample that was sequenced in a study of glioma-infiltrating T cells. Using RNA template, CDR3s of TCR alpha and beta were amplified with iRepertoire arm-PCR. TCRdb analysed the multiplex PCR reads with MiXCR anew, one entry per CDR3 protein. Found here are approximately 120,000 distinct CDR3 sequences, approximately 25% of them singletons; the top ten hold 15%. Sample: glioma tissue, nonneoplastic brain tissue, or PBMCs (not recorded which). The receptors were sampled from a human donor with low-grade glioma or glioblastoma, undergoing nonglioma brain surgery, or in good health (not recorded which).

This clonotype was seen ten or more times. Here the CDR3 DNA reads TGTGCCAGCAGACCCGAAGGAAATCAGCCCCAGCATTTT. This translates into CASRPEGNQPQHF. V and J are TRBV2 and TRBJ1-5; D gene unclear. Trimming took off 6 bases at V and 4 bases at J, with 10 bases between the two ends. The germline V gene has CDR1 SNHLY and CDR2 FYNNEI. The CDR3 extends over 13 amino acids.

This clonotype was seen many times. V and J are TRBV6-2 or TRBV6-3 and TRBJ2-5; possibly TRBD1 for D (6 bases). V shed 2 bases and J shed 5 bases, with 15 bases lying between them. The CDR3 spans 15 residues. Germline CDR1 is MNHEY and CDR2 is SVGEGT. The CDR3 coding sequence is TGTGCCAGCAGTTACCCTGGGACAAGGCTGGAGACCCAGTACTTC. Translated: CASSYPGTRLETQYF.

The V gene is TRBV6-2 or TRBV6-3, the J gene TRBJ2-1, with 7 nucleotides matching TRBD2. J was trimmed by 5 bases and V by 6 bases; bases with no gene match: 7. In germline, CDR1 is MNHEY, CDR2 SVGEGT. The CDR3 consists of 14 residues. CDR3 sequence: CASRHTSAHNEQFF. The CDR3 DNA sequence: TGTGCCAGCAGACATACTAGCGCCCACAATGAGCAGTTCTTC.

This clonotype occurred many times. The CDR3 coding sequence is TGTGCCAGCACCCCCCGGGGACCCGTCTCCTACGAGCAGTACTTC. Translation gives CASTPRGPVSYEQYF. The chain uses TRBV28 and TRBJ2-7; either TRBD1 or TRBD2 may fit D (5 bases each). This CDR3 has 15 amino acids. Germline V gene lookup returns CDR1 MDHEN and CDR2 SYDVKM. The ends were cut back, 7 bases at V and 0 bases at J, with 16 bases in the middle.

About this clonotype itself: A junction boundary mismatches the germline segment, possibly from a read error. This chain links TRBV18 with TRBJ2-1; no reliable D call. Germline V gene sequence: CDR1 KGHSH, CDR2 LQKENI. The CDR3 extends over 15 amino acids. CDR3 loop: CAGSPTGRGNNEQFF. In nucleotides, the CDR3 is TGTGCCGGCTCACCTACGGGCCGAGGTAACAATGAGCAGTTCTTC.

This clonotype was detected many times. The chain recombines TRBV7-8 with TRBJ1-5; D may be TRBD1 (6 bases). The germline CDR1 and CDR2 sequences are SGHVS and FQNEAQ. V was shortened by 5 bases and J by 2 bases, with 16 bases between the two germline ends. The CDR3 length is 16 residues. CDR3 in DNA: TGTGCCAGCAGCCCCCGACAGGCCAACCGCAATCAGCCCCAGCATTTT. Amino acid sequence: CASSPRQANRNQPQHF.

About this clonotype: Possible read error: a much larger clone is one base away. The rearrangement links TRBV3-1 to TRBJ2-3; 9 nucleotides agree with TRBD2. V was clipped by 6 bases and J by 5 bases; unmatched bases: 3. Germline-derived CDR1 and CDR2 are LGHDT and YNNKEL (reference sequence). The CDR3 contains 13 residues. The CDR3 loop is CASRREGVDTQYF. The CDR3 coding sequence is TGTGCCAGCAGGCGGGAGGGGGTAGATACGCAGTATTTT.

This clonotype was counted many times. The chain employs TRBV7-2 and TRBJ1-5, with TRBD1 matching 9 bases. The CDR3 has 17 amino acids. After removal of 3 bases from V and 4 bases from J, the junction contained 10 bases not matched to a gene. From germline, CDR1 is SGHTA and CDR2 FQGNSA. CDR3 residues: CASSFSGTGNKNQPQHF. CDR3 sequence (DNA): TGTGCCAGCAGCTTTAGCGGGACAGGGAATAAGAATCAGCCCCAGCATTTT.

Ten or more counts support this clonotype. The rearrangement joins TRBV7-6 to TRBJ2-7; TRBD1 agrees at 10 bases. Germline V gives CDR1 SGHVS, CDR2 FNYEAQ. The junction had 1 base not matched to a gene; V was cut back by 5 bases and J by 0 bases. CDR3 length: 14 residues. CDR3 DNA sequence: TGTGCCAGCAGCCGGACAGGGGGCTCCTACGAGCAGTACTTC. Residues: CASSRTGGSYEQYF.

V usage is TRBV28 and J usage is TRBJ1-4, with no clear D. Germline V gives CDR1 MDHEN, CDR2 SYDVKM. This CDR3 spans 12 amino acids. V was cut by 5 bases and J by 8 bases, with 9 bases left in between. CDR3 region: CASSGEEEKLFF. CDR3 nucleotides: TGTGCCAGCAGTGGGGAAGAGGAAAAACTGTTTTTT.

At least ten counts were recorded for this clonotype. V and J are TRBV28 and TRBJ2-7, with 7 nucleotides matching TRBD1. CDR1 is MDHEN and CDR2 is SYDVKM in the germline V gene. The CDR3 runs 15 residues. V was pared by 6 bases and J by 2 bases, with 10 bases of the junction left unmatched. The CDR3 loop reads CASRNTGEPTYEQYF. CDR3 DNA sequence: TGTGCCAGCAGAAATACAGGGGAGCCGACCTACGAGCAGTACTTC.

Worth noting for this clonotype: A much larger clone differs by one base, so this may be a read error. The chain carries TRBV28 and TRBJ2-1, with 9 bases aligning to TRBD1. The CDR3 consists of 15 residues. V lost 5 bases, J lost 2 bases, and 4 bases stayed unmatched. Germline V lookup: CDR1 MDHEN, CDR2 SYDVKM. The CDR3 region is CASSQQGATYNEQFF. CDR3 in DNA: TGTGCCAGCAGTCAACAGGGGGCCACCTACAATGAGCAGTTCTTC.

Only one count was recorded for this clonotype. Just one base apart from a much larger clone, this may be a read error. The gene calls are TRBV29-1 and TRBJ2-3; D possibly corresponds to TRBD2 (5 bases). The length of the CDR3 is 14 residues. Germline V gene data show CDR1 as SQVTM and CDR2 as ANQGSEA. The CDR3 reads CGVLRGPSTDTQYF. The CDR3 nucleotides read TGCGGCGTCCTTCGAGGGCCAAGCACAGATACGCAGTATTTT.

Concerning this clonotype: A read error may account for a junction end that differs from germline. The chain joins TRBV3-1 to TRBJ2-2; TRBD2 matches at 14 bases. Germline lookup yields CDR1 LGHDT and CDR2 YNNKEL (reference sequence). The CDR3 covers 17 residues. CDR3 sequence: CANSPRLAGGITGELFF. The CDR3 nucleotides read TGTGCCAACAGCCCAAGACTAGCGGGAGGGATCACCGGGGAGCTGTTTTTT.

This clonotype came up many times. The chain recombines TRBV7-2 with TRBJ2-5; no firm D call. The CDR3 has 11 residues. V lost 5 bases, J lost 2 bases, and 3 bases lay in between. CDR1 SGHTA and CDR2 FQGNSA come from the germline V gene. Written as DNA, the CDR3 is TGTGCCAGCAGCAAACAAGAGACCCAGTACTTC. Translating it yields CASSKQETQYF.

This clonotype was counted at least ten times. The chain links TRBV7-3 to TRBJ2-3; 7 bases align to TRBD2. CDR3 length equals 14 residues. The trim removed 9 bases at V and 2 bases at J, leaving 8 bases unmatched. Germline CDR1 and CDR2: SGHTA and FQGTGA. The CDR3 spells CASSREMYTDTQYF. Written as DNA, the CDR3 is TGTGCCAGTTCGCGGGAGATGTACACAGATACGCAGTATTTT.

This chain connects TRBV2 to TRBJ1-4; D possibly corresponds to TRBD1 (6 bases). CDR3 size: 15 residues. Looked up from germline, CDR1 is SNHLY and CDR2 is FYNNEI. Between the trimmed V and J ends, which lost 5 bases and 7 bases, there was a span of 17 bases. CDR3 amino acids: CASSSDRGNGEKLFF. The CDR3 DNA is TGTGCCAGCAGTTCAGATAGGGGGAACGGTGAAAAACTGTTTTTT.

Points on this clonotype: It is likely a read error, because the conserved phenylalanine at the end of the CDR3 is missing. The chain recombines TRBV6-1 with TRBJ1-5, with D possibly TRBD1 on 5 matching bases. The CDR3 is 13 amino acids. Germline assignment: CDR1 MNHNS and CDR2 SASEGT. The CDR3 nucleotides are TGTGCCAGCAGCGCGCAGGGAAATCATCCCCAGCATTAT. Protein sequence: CASSAQGNHPQHY.

The chain couples TRBV6-1 to TRBJ2-7, with D tentatively TRBD1 (5 bases). Germline values: CDR1 MNHNS, CDR2 SASEGT. This CDR3 is 14 amino acids long. V lost 11 bases to trimming and J lost 9 bases, with 26 bases between them. For the CDR3, the DNA is TGTGCCGGCACCGTCGGCAGGGATCGCACGGGGCAGTACTTC. This translates into CAGTVGRDRTGQYF.

This clonotype was counted at least ten times. This chain links TRBV28 with TRBJ2-5, with D possibly matching TRBD2 (5 bases). Germline-derived CDR1 and CDR2 are MDHEN and SYDVKM. The V gene lost 4 bases and the J gene lost 10 bases, with 13 bases spanning the gap. There are 12 residues in the CDR3. The CDR3 region has the DNA TGTGCCAGCAGTTCCGGGATCCAGGTCCAGTACTTC. It encodes CASSSGIQVQYF. The full variable domain, completed using reference TRBV28 and TRBJ2-5, is DVKVTQSSRYLVKRTGEKVFLECVQDMDHENMFWYRQDPGLGLRLIYFSYDVKMKEKGDIPEGYSVSREKKERFSLILESASTNQTSMYLCASSSGIQVQYFGPGTRLLVL.

This clonotype was counted at least ten times. This rearrangement joins TRBV2 to TRBJ2-5; D is possibly TRBD1 (6 bases). The CDR3 loop spans 13 amino acids. V lost 6 bases to trimming and J lost 1 base, with 9 bases between them. Germline V gene sequence: CDR1 SNHLY, CDR2 FYNNEI. The CDR3 bases are TGTGCCAGCAGGGACAGATTCCAAGAGACCCAGTACTTC. Amino acids: CASRDRFQETQYF.

The chain is built from TRBV11-2 and TRBJ1-2, with 8 bases fitting TRBD1. The germline gives CDR1 SGHAT, CDR2 FQNNGV. J gave up 3 bases and V 1 base, and 19 bases lay outside the gene matches. The CDR3 loop spans 20 amino acids. In DNA, the CDR3 is TGTGCCAGCAGCTTAGGACAAATAGCGTTACCAGGGGGCGATGACTATGGCTACACCTTC. It encodes CASSLGQIALPGGDDYGYTF.

This clonotype has ten or more counts. The chain uses TRBV6-2 or TRBV6-3 and TRBJ2-1, with 9 bases fitting TRBD1. From germline, CDR1 is MNHEY and CDR2 SVGEGT. This CDR3 spans 17 amino acids. V shed 10 bases and J 7 bases; nucleotides not matched to a gene: 20. In DNA, the CDR3 is TGTGCCATCGACAATCCCTCCTTTGGGACAGGGAAAAATGAGCAGTTCTTC. Amino acid sequence: CAIDNPSFGTGKNEQFF.

This clonotype came up many times. The chain carries TRBV6-2 or TRBV6-3 and TRBJ2-6; TRBD2 might be the D (6 bases). Germline CDR1 MNHEY, CDR2 SVGEGT. The ends were cut back, 8 bases at V and 3 bases at J, with 14 bases in the middle. The CDR3 length is 15 residues. The CDR3 nucleotides are TGTGCCAGCGCGTCCGGGGGTAGTGGGGCCAACGTCCTGACTTTC. This codes for CASASGGSGANVLTF.

This clonotype showed up many times. This chain links TRBV6-1 with TRBJ2-7, with 7 bases that match TRBD1. Germline V gene lookup returns CDR1 MNHNS and CDR2 SASEGT. CDR3 length: 14 amino acids. V was clipped by 5 bases and J by 2 bases; unmatched bases: 6. CDR3 sequence reads: CASSPQQGPYEQYF. CDR3 bases: TGTGCCAGCAGTCCGCAACAGGGGCCCTACGAGCAGTACTTC.

This clonotype has more than one count but fewer than ten. The DNA for the CDR3 is TGTGCCAGCAGCTTTGGAAGACGGGGGACTGAAGCTTTCTTT. It encodes CASSFGRRGTEAFF. The chain joins TRBV7-8 to TRBJ1-1, with D maybe TRBD1 (5 bases). The length of the CDR3 is 14 residues. Germline V gene sequence: CDR1 SGHVS, CDR2 FQNEAQ. Between the trimmed V and J ends, which lost 3 bases and 5 bases, there was a span of 13 bases.

In its sample, this clonotype was seen many times. J is TRBJ2-6 and V is TRBV15; D is perhaps TRBD1 (6 bases). This CDR3 has 19 residues. Trimming removed 5 bases at V and 2 bases at J, with 22 bases between. Germline CDR1 and CDR2: LNHNV and YYDKDF (reference sequence). The DNA of the CDR3 is TGTGCCACCAGCTATTCTCGGGGCAGGGGAAGAGCTGGGGCCAACGTCCTGACTTTC. It is translated as CATSYSRGRGRAGANVLTF.

This clonotype showed up many times. The chain has TRBV4-1 and TRBJ2-3; D is undetermined. CDR3 length equals 15 residues. The germline V gene has CDR1 MGHRA and CDR2 YSYEKL. Trimming took off 0 bases at V and 0 bases at J, with 7 bases between the two ends. CDR3 coding DNA: TGCGCCAGCAGCCAAGATCACACTAGCACAGATACGCAGTATTTT. This gives the protein CASSQDHTSTDTQYF.

This sequence joins TRBV12-3 or TRBV12-4 and TRBJ2-5; TRBD2 matches 7 bases. The trim removed 5 bases at V and 1 base at J, leaving 7 bases unmatched. The CDR3 runs 15 residues. This CDR3 is CASSTLTGGQETQYF. CDR3 nucleotide sequence: TGTGCCAGCAGTACCCTGACGGGGGGCCAAGAGACCCAGTACTTC.

Comment on this clonotype: Just one base apart from a much larger clone, this may be a read error. This chain links TRBV2 with TRBJ1-2; tentative D call: TRBD1 (6 bases). Trimming cost V 7 bases and J 4 bases, with 16 bases left between them. The CDR3 has 14 amino acids. Germline V CDR1 and CDR2: SNHLY, FYNNEI. CDR3 region: CASIKFGQSYGYTF. Written as DNA, the CDR3 is TGTGCCAGCATTAAATTCGGACAGTCCTATGGCTACACCTTC. The entire variable domain, with the rest obtained from reference TRBV2 and TRBJ1-2, is as follows: EPEVTQTPSHQVTQMGQEVILRCVPISNHLYFYWYRQILGQKVEFLVSFYNNEISEKSEIFDDQFSVERPDGSNFTLKIRSTKLEDSAMYFCASIKFGQSYGYTFGSGTRLTVV.

This clonotype was seen a handful of times. The rearrangement links TRBV11-1 to TRBJ2-1, with TRBD2 matching 10 bases. With V trimmed by 6 bases and J by 4 bases, 15 bases remained unmatched. This CDR3 contains 18 residues. From germline, CDR1 is SGHAT and CDR2 FQDESV (reference sequence). The CDR3 DNA follows: TGTGCCAGCAGGGGAAGGTCGGATAGCGGGAGGTATTACAATGAGCAGTTCTTC. Its protein product is CASRGRSDSGRYYNEQFF. Full variable domain (rest looked up from reference TRBV11-1 and TRBJ2-1): EAEVAQSPRYKITEKSQAVAFWCDPISGHATLYWYRQILGQGPELLVQFQDESVVDDSQLPKDRFSAERLKGVDSTLKIQPAELGDSAMYLCASRGRSDSGRYYNEQFFGPGTRLTVL.

The gene calls are TRBV7-9 and TRBJ2-2; either TRBD1 or TRBD2 may fit D (5 bases each). The CDR3 runs to 16 residues. Germline lookup yields CDR1 SEHNR and CDR2 FQNEAQ (reference sequence). The V and J ends lost 8 bases and 0 bases respectively, with 16 bases between them. DNA for the CDR3: TGTGCCAGCCGCACGGGGCTACGCGCGAACACCGGGGAGCTGTTTTTT. It specifies CASRTGLRANTGELFF.